Below are 12 T cell receptor beta chains sequenced from a single sample in a study of blood T cell repertoires in COVID-19. Measured with immunoSEQ multiplex PCR; TCRdb has only the in-frame clones, and not every one. This sample has approximately 140,000 clones, with approximately 90% found just once. Specimen: peripheral blood. The receptors stem from a human donor with COVID-19, enrolled during active disease. The donor label of this sample is uncertain.

V and J are TRBV11-3 and TRBJ2-4; a weak D match, TRBD2 (7 bases). This CDR3 has 13 amino acids. The V and J ends lost 5 bases and 8 bases respectively, with 13 bases between them. The germline gives CDR1 SGHNT, CDR2 YENEEA. The CDR3 DNA reads as TGTGCCAGCAGCCAAGGGGGGGGATACATTCAGTACTTC. Its protein product is CASSQGGGYIQYF.

The chain employs TRBV12-3 or TRBV12-4 and TRBJ1-2, with TRBD1 identical over 7 bases. V shed 6 bases, J shed 3 bases, and the junction held 4 bases outside the gene matches. The CDR3 covers 13 residues. The CDR3 DNA sequence: TGTGCCAGCAGCTTGACAGGGTACTATGGCTACACCTTC. Its protein is CASSLTGYYGYTF.

The chain joins TRBV27 to TRBJ2-7; 7 bases agree with TRBD1. CDR1 MNHEY and CDR2 SMNVEV come from the germline V gene (reference sequence). This CDR3 has 14 amino acids. J was trimmed by 0 bases and V by 4 bases; bases with no gene match: 3. DNA of the CDR3: TGTGCCAGCAGTTGGGACAGAAACTCCTACGAGCAGTACTTC. Translated, it gives CASSWDRNSYEQYF.

This chain joins TRBV5-1 and TRBJ1-1, with D hard to call. The germline V gene has CDR1 SGHRS and CDR2 YFSETQ. The CDR3 extends over 13 amino acids. Trimming took off 5 bases at V and 6 bases at J, with 14 bases between the two ends. In DNA form, the CDR3 reads TGCGCCAGCAGTGTCGCGGGAGACGCTGAAGCTTTCTTT. Translation: CASSVAGDAEAFF.

The chain combines TRBV19 with TRBJ1-1, with 7 bases identical to TRBD1. Trimming removed 8 bases from V and 0 bases from J; junction bases left unmatched: 6. The germline V gene encodes CDR1 LNHDA and CDR2 SQIVND (reference sequence). The CDR3 is made up of 14 amino acids. CDR3 sequence: CASSTGNMNTEAFF. The CDR3 DNA reads TGTGCCAGTTCGACAGGGAACATGAACACTGAAGCTTTCTTT.

The chain carries TRBV3-1 (or the pseudogene TRBV3-2) and TRBJ2-7; D is perhaps TRBD1 (6 bases). Looked up from germline, CDR1 is LGHDT and CDR2 is YNNKEL (reference sequence). V lost 2 bases and J lost 1, with 9 bases in between. The CDR3 consists of 14 residues. CDR3 nucleotides: TGTGCCAGCAGCCAACACAGGGAGTCCTACGAGCAGTACTTC. Protein product: CASSQHRESYEQYF.

The rearrangement uses TRBV5-1 and TRBJ2-7; maybe TRBD2 (5 bases). V was clipped by 0 bases and J by 2 bases, with 9 bases between them. This CDR3 region has 14 residues. The germline V gene encodes CDR1 SGHRS and CDR2 YFSETQ. The CDR3 coding sequence is TGCGCCAGCAGCTTGGTCTCGGAGGCCTACGAGCAGTACTTC. As protein: CASSLVSEAYEQYF.

The chain is built from TRBV7-9 and TRBJ1-6; 10 nucleotides match TRBD1. CDR3 length: 15 amino acids. Per the germline V gene, CDR1 is SEHNR and CDR2 is FQNEAQ (reference sequence). The ends lost 5 bases at V and 6 bases at J; junction bases unmatched: 4. The CDR3 DNA is TGTGCCAGCAGCCGACAGGGGGCGGCTAATTCACCCCTCCACTTT. It codes for CASSRQGAANSPLHF.

V usage is TRBV13 and J usage is TRBJ1-3; 7 bases map to TRBD1. CDR3 length: 13 residues. J lost 4 bases, V lost 6 bases, and 3 bases had no gene match. Germline loops: CDR1 PRHDT, CDR2 FYEKMQ (reference sequence). CDR3 nucleotides: TGTGCCAGCAGGACAGGGTTCGGAAACACCATATATTTT. Amino acids: CASRTGFGNTIYF.

The V and J genes are TRBV30 and TRBJ2-1; no reliable D call. V was cut by 4 bases and J by 0 bases, with 7 bases left in between. The germline gives CDR1 GTSNPN, CDR2 SVGIG (reference sequence). CDR3 length equals 13 residues. The CDR3 DNA is TGTGCCTGGACCCCGGGCTCCTACAATGAGCAGTTCTTC. It yields the protein CAWTPGSYNEQFF.

This clone appeared a single time. The V call is TRBV2, the J call TRBJ2-7; 8 bases fit TRBD1. J gave up 4 bases and V 6 bases, and 8 bases lay outside the gene matches. CDR1 and CDR2 (germline): SNHLY, FYNNEI. The CDR3 runs 14 residues. The DNA of the CDR3 is TGTGCCAGCAGCCCCGGGACAGGCTGGTACGAGCAGTACTTC. The encoded protein is CASSPGTGWYEQYF.

The chain joins TRBV19 to TRBJ1-2; the match to TRBD1 covers 7 bases. CDR1 and CDR2 (germline): LNHDA, SQIVND (reference sequence). CDR3 length: 13 residues. The V gene end was trimmed by 4 bases and the J gene end by 6 bases; junction bases not matched to a gene: 5. CDR3 in amino acids: CASSTPGGHGYTF. As DNA, the CDR3 is TGTGCCAGTAGTACCCCAGGGGGGCATGGCTACACCTTC. Supplemented by reference TRBV19 and TRBJ1-2, the full variable domain reads DGGITQSPKYLFRKEGQNVTLSCEQNLNHDAMYWYRQDPGQGLRLIYYSQIVNDFQKGDIAEGYSVSREKKESFPLTVTSAQKNPTAFYLCASSTPGGHGYTFGSGTRLTVV.